This T cell receptor (beta chain) was captured by sequencing in a study of T cell changes during pregnancy in multiple sclerosis. Trimming took 1 base from V and 0 from J, leaving 10 bases between them. The germline V gene has CDR1 SGHVS and CDR2 FNYEAQ. The CDR3 length is 16 residues. The method was immunoSEQ multiplex PCR; TCRdb's version includes in-frame clones alone and lacks a portion of them. Of 70,000 to 95,000 clones in the sample, 93% are singletons; the top ten hold approximately 2.5%. The gene calls are TRBV7-6 and TRBJ1-5; the D gene is possibly TRBD1 (6 bases). This specimen consisted of peripheral blood, obtained in the second trimester of pregnancy. This TCR came from a female donor with multiple sclerosis, enrolled in a pregnancy study. The CDR3 here is CASSLDPGDSNQPQHF. The CDR3 DNA is TGTGCCAGCAGCTTAGACCCAGGGGATAGCAATCAGCCCCAGCATTTT.